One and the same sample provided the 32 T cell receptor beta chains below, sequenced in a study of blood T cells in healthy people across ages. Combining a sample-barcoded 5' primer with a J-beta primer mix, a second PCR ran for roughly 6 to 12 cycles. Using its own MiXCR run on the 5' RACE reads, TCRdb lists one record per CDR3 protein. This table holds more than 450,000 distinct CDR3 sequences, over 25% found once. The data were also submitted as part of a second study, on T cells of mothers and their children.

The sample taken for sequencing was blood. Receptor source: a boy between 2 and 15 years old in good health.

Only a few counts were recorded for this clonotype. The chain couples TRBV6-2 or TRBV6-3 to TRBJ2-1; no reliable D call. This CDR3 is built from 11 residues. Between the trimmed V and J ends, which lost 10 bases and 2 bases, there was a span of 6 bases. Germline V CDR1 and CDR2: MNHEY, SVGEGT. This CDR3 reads CATRTYNEQFF. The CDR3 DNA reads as TGTGCCACGCGGACCTACAATGAGCAGTTCTTC.

The CDR3 reads CASSPLGGPYGYTF. For the CDR3, the DNA is TGTGCCAGCAGCCCCTTGGGGGGCCCTTATGGCTACACCTTC. J is TRBJ1-2 and V is TRBV14; tentatively, D is TRBD1 (6 bases). V lost 4 bases and J 5 bases, leaving 14 bases between the germline ends. This CDR3 contains 14 residues. Germline CDR1 is SGHDN and CDR2 is FVKESK.

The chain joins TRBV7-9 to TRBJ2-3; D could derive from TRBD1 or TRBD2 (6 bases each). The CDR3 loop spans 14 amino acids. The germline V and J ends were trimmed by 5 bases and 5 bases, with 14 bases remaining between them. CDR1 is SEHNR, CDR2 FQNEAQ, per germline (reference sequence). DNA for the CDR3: TGTGCCAGCAGCCCCCCAGGAGGGGGAGATACGCAGTATTTT. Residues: CASSPPGGGDTQYF.

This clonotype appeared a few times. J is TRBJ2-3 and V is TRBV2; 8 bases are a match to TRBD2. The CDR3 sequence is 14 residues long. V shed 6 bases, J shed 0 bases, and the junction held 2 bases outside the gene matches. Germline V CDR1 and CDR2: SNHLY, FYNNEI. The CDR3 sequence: CASRVAGSTDTQYF. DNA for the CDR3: TGTGCCAGCAGGGTAGCGGGGAGCACAGATACGCAGTATTTT.

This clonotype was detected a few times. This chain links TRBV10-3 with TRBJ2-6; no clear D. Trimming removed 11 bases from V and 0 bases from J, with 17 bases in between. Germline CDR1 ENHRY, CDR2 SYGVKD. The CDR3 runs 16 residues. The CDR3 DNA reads TGTGCCGTCGAACCAGGTGGGCTCTCTGGGGCCAACGTCCTGACTTTC. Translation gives CAVEPGGLSGANVLTF.

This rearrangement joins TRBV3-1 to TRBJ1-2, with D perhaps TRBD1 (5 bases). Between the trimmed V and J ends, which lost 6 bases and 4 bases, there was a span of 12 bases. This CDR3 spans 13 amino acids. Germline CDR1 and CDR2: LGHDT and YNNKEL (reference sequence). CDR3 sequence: CASSRQRGYGYTF. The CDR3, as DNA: TGTGCCAGCAGTCGACAGCGTGGCTATGGCTACACCTTC. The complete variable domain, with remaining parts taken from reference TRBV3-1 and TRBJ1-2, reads DTAVSQTPKYLVTQMGNDKSIKCEQNLGHDTMYWYKQDSKKFLKIMFSYNNKELIINETVPNRFSPKSPDKAHLNLHINSLELGDSAVYFCASSRQRGYGYTFGSGTRLTVV.

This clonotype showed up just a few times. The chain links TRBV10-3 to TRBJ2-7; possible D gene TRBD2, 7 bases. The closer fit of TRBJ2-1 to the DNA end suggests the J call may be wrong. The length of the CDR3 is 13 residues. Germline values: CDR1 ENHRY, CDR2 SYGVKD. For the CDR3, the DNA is TGTGCCATCAGTGAGAAGGGGGGGAATGAGCAGTTCTTC. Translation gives CAISEKGGNEQFF.

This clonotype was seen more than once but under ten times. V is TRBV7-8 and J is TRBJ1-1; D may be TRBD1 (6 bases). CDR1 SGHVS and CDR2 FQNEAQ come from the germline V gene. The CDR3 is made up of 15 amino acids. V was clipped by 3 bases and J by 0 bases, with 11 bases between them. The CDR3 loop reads CASSLRGAMNTEAFF. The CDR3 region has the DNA TGTGCCAGCAGCTTGCGGGGGGCCATGAACACTGAAGCTTTCTTT.

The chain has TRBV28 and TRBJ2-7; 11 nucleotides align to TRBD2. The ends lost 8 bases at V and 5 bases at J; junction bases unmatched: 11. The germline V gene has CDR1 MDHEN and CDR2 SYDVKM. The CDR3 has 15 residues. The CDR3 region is CASLTGLAGFHEQYF. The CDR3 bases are TGTGCCAGCCTAACTGGACTAGCGGGTTTCCACGAGCAGTACTTC.

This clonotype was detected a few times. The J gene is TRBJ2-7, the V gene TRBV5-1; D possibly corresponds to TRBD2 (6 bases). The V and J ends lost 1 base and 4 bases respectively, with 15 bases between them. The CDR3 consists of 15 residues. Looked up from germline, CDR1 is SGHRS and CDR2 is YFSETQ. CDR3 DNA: TGCGCCAGCAGCTTGTACGGGGGAGGACGGTACGAGCAGTACTTC. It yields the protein CASSLYGGGRYEQYF.

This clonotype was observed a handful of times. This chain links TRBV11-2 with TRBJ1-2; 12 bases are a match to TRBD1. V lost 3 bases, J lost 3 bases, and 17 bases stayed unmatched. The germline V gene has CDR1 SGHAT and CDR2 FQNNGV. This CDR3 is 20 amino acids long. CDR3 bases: TGTGCCAGCAGCTTCCCCCAAGGGGGGGACAGGGGGCGGGAGGACTATGGCTACACCTTC. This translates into CASSFPQGGDRGREDYGYTF.

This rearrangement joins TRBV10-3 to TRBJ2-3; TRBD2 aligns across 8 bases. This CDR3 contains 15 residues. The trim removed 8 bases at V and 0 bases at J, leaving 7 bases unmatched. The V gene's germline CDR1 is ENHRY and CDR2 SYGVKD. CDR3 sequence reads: CAIRASGLSTDTQYF. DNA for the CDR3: TGTGCCATCCGGGCTAGCGGGCTTAGCACAGATACGCAGTATTTT.

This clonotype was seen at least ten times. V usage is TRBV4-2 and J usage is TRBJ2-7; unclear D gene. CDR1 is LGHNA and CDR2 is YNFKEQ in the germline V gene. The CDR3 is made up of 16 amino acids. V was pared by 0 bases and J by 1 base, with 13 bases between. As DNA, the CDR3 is TGTGCCAGCAGCCAAGATCCAGGCTCCCCTTCCTACGAGCAGTACTTC. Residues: CASSQDPGSPSYEQYF.

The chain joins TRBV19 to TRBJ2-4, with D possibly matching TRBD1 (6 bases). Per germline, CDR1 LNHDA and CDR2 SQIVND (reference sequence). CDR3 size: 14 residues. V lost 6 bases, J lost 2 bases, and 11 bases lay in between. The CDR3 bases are TGTGCCAGTAGATCGCAGGGGTCCAAAAACATTCAGTACTTC. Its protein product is CASRSQGSKNIQYF.

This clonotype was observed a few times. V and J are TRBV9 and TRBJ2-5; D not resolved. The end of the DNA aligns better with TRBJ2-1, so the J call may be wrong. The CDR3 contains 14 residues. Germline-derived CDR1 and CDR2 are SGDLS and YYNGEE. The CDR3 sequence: CASSDGSPNNEQFF. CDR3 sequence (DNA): TGTGCCAGCAGCGACGGGTCTCCAAACAATGAGCAGTTCTTC.

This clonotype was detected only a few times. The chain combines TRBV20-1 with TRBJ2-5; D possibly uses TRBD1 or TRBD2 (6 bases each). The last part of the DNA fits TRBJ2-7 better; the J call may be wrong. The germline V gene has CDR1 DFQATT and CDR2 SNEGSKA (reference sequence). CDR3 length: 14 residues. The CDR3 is CSAPGRGGSYEQYF. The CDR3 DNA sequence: TGCAGTGCTCCGGGCAGGGGAGGATCCTACGAGCAGTACTTC.

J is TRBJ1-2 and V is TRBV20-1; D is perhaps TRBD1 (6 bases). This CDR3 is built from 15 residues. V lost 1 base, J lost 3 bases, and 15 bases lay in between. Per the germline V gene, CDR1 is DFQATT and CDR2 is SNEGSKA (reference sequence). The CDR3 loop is CSARGLTGWDYGYTF. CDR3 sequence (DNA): TGCAGTGCTAGAGGTTTAACAGGGTGGGACTATGGCTACACCTTC.

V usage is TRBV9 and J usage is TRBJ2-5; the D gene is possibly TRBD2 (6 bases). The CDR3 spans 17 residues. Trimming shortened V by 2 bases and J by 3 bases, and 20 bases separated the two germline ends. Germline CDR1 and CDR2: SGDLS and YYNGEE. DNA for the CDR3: TGTGCCAGCAGCGTCGGCCTAGCGAGTAGAGGGGAAGAGACCCAGTACTTC. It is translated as CASSVGLASRGEETQYF.

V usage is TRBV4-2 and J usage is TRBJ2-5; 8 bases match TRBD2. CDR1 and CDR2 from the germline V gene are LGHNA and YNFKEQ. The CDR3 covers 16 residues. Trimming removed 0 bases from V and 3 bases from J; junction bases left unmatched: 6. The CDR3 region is CASSQERRGAEETQYF. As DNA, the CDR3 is TGTGCCAGCAGCCAAGAACGGCGGGGGGCCGAAGAGACCCAGTACTTC.

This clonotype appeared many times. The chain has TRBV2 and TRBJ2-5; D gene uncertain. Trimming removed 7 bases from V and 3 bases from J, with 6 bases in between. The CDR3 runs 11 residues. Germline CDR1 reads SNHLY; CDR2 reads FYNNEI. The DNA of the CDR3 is TGTGCCAGCACCCTTAAAGAGACCCAGTACTTC. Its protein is CASTLKETQYF.

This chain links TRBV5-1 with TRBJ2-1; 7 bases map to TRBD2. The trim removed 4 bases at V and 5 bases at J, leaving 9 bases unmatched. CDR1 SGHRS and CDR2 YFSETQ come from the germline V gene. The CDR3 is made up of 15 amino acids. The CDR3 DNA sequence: TGCGCCAGCAGCCACAGCGGGGCCAGGGACAATGAGCAGTTCTTC. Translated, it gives CASSHSGARDNEQFF.

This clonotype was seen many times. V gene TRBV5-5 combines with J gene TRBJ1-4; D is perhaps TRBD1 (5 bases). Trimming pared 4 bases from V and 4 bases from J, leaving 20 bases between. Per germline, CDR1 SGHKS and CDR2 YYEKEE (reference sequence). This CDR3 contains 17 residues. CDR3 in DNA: TGTGCCAGCAGCCCCCTTCAATCCGGGGCCGGTAATGAAAAACTGTTTTTT. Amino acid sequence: CASSPLQSGAGNEKLFF.

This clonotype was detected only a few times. The DNA of the CDR3 is TGTGCCTGGAGGTCCCCCGGGGAGCTGTTTTTT. Translating gives CAWRSPGELFF. This chain uses TRBV30 with TRBJ2-2; D gene ambiguous. V was shortened by 3 bases and J by 6 bases, with 5 bases between the two germline ends. This CDR3 contains 11 residues. Germline V CDR1 and CDR2: GTSNPN, SVGIG (reference sequence).

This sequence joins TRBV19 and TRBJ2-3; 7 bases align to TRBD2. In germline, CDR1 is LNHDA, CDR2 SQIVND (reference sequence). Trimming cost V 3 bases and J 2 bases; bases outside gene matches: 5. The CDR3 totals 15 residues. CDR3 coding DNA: TGTGCCAGTAGTATGACGGGAGGTCTCACAGATACGCAGTATTTT. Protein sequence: CASSMTGGLTDTQYF. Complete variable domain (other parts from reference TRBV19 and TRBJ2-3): DGGITQSPKYLFRKEGQNVTLSCEQNLNHDAMYWYRQDPGQGLRLIYYSQIVNDFQKGDIAEGYSVSREKKESFPLTVTSAQKNPTAFYLCASSMTGGLTDTQYFGPGTRLTVL.

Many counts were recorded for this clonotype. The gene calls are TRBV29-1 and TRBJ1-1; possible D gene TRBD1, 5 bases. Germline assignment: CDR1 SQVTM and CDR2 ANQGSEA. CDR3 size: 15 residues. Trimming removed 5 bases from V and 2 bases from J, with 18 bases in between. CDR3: CSVPTGRGSNTEAFF. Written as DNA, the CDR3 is TGCAGCGTTCCTACTGGGAGGGGTTCAAACACTGAAGCTTTCTTT.

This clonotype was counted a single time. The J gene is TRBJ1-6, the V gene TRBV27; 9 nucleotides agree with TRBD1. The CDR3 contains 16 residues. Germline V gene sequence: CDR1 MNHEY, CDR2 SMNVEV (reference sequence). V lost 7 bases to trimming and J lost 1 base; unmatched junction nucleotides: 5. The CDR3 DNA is TGTGCCAGCAAAGGACAGGGGAAGTCCTATAATTCACCCCTCCACTTT. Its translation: CASKGQGKSYNSPLHF.

The CDR3 DNA reads as TGTGCCAGCAGCCAAGTCCCGAAGGGAAAGAACACTGAAGCTTTCTTT. This translates into CASSQVPKGKNTEAFF. The chain couples TRBV3-1 to TRBJ1-1; no clear D gene. V lost 1 base and J 1 base, leaving 13 bases between the germline ends. This CDR3 is built from 16 residues. Per the germline V gene, CDR1 is LGHDT and CDR2 is YNNKEL (reference sequence).

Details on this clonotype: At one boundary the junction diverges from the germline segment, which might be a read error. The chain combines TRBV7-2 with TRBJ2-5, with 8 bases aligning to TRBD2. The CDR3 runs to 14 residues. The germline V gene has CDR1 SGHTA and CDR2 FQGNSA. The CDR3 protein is CASSFYREGETRYF. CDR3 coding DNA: TGTGCCAGCAGCTTCTACCGGGAGGGGGAGACCCGGTACTTC.

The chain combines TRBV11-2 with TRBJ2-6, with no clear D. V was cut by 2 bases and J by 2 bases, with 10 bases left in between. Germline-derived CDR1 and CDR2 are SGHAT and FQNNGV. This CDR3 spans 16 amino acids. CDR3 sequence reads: CASSLTTRTGANVLTF. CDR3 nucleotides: TGTGCCAGCAGCTTAACAACCAGGACTGGGGCCAACGTCCTGACTTTC.

CDR3 region: CASSLFSGDGSAKNIQYF. As DNA, the CDR3 is TGTGCCAGCAGCTTATTCTCAGGGGATGGATCGGCCAAAAACATTCAGTACTTC. V usage is TRBV7-2 and J usage is TRBJ2-4, with a possible D match to TRBD1 (6 bases). The length of the CDR3 is 18 residues. Trimming removed 2 bases at V and 1 base at J, with 18 bases between. Looked up from germline, CDR1 is SGHTA and CDR2 is FQGNSA.

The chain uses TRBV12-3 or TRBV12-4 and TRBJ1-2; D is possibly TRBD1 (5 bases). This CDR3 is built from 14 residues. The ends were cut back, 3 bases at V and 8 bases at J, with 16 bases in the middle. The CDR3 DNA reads TGTGCCAGCAGTTTGGGAGGAGGACAAGTAGGCTACACCTTC. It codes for CASSLGGGQVGYTF.

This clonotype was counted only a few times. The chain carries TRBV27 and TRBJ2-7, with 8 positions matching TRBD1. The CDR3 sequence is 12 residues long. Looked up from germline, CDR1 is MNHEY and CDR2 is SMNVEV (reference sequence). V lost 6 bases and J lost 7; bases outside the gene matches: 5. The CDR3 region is CASSTTGVEQYF. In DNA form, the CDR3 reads TGTGCCAGCAGCACGACAGGGGTTGAGCAGTACTTC.